The next 17 T cell receptor beta chains were all read from a single sample in a study of early T cells in non-severe SARS-CoV-2 infection. One entry per CDR3 protein, called by TCRdb with MiXCR from the 5' RACE reads. Of about 61,000 distinct CDR3 sequences listed, around 12% are singletons. Here the sequenced sample was whole blood, taken at baseline. These receptors all stem from an adult who was a healthcare worker with PCR-confirmed SARS-CoV-2 infection or an uninfected control (not recorded which). The donor label of this sample is uncertain.

This rearrangement joins TRBV12-3 or TRBV12-4 to TRBJ2-3; a weak D match, TRBD2 (7 bases). V lost 6 bases, J lost 3 bases, and 22 bases lay in between. The length of the CDR3 is 17 residues. The CDR3 here is CASSKRWGGAGTDTQYF. The CDR3 coding sequence is TGTGCCAGCAGCAAAAGATGGGGGGGCGCCGGTACAGATACGCAGTATTTT.

The V and J genes are TRBV18 and TRBJ2-3; TRBD2 matches at 13 bases. V shed 3 bases and J 1 base; nucleotides not matched to a gene: 7. The V gene's germline CDR1 is KGHSH and CDR2 LQKENI. This CDR3 has 18 amino acids. The CDR3 DNA is TGTGCCAGCTCACCCCCAACCGGGACTAGCGGGGGCACAGATACGCAGTATTTT. It codes for CASSPPTGTSGGTDTQYF.

This sequence joins TRBV5-5 and TRBJ2-4; no clear D gene. Germline CDR1 reads SGHKS; CDR2 reads YYEKEE (reference sequence). Trimming shortened V by 0 bases and J by 6 bases, and 7 bases separated the two germline ends. The CDR3 spans 13 residues. Here the CDR3 reads CASSLAEVNIQYF. CDR3 in DNA: TGTGCCAGCAGCTTGGCAGAAGTAAACATTCAGTACTTC.

This clonotype was recorded only once. This chain uses TRBV5-1 with TRBJ2-3; the D gene is possibly TRBD2 (7 bases). Germline CDR1 SGHRS, CDR2 YFSETQ. This CDR3 comprises 16 residues. The germline V and J ends were trimmed by 7 bases and 4 bases, with 22 bases remaining between them. In DNA, the CDR3 is TGCGCCAGCGAGACGGGTAACTCGGGGGGCCCAGATACGCAGTATTTT. Translating gives CASETGNSGGPDTQYF.

The V call is TRBV7-2, the J call TRBJ2-5; possible D gene TRBD1, 6 bases. Germline lookup yields CDR1 SGHTA and CDR2 FQGNSA. Trimming took 5 bases from V and 2 from J, leaving 18 bases between them. The CDR3 contains 16 residues. The chain's CDR3 is CASSPGTPKQQETQYF. The DNA for the CDR3 is TGTGCCAGCAGCCCGGGGACACCGAAACAACAAGAGACCCAGTACTTC.

The rearrangement uses TRBV19 and TRBJ2-3; a weak D match, TRBD1 (6 bases). Trimming shortened V by 5 bases and J by 2 bases, and 11 bases separated the two germline ends. Germline V lookup: CDR1 LNHDA, CDR2 SQIVND (reference sequence). This CDR3 spans 14 amino acids. CDR3 region: CASSPQGITDTQYF. The CDR3 DNA is TGTGCCAGTAGTCCACAGGGAATCACAGATACGCAGTATTTT.

A few counts support this clonotype. This chain joins TRBV19 and TRBJ2-3; the D gene is possibly TRBD2 (5 bases). The CDR3 loop spans 15 amino acids. CDR1 LNHDA and CDR2 SQIVND come from the germline V gene (reference sequence). The V gene lost 0 bases and the J gene lost 0 bases, with 7 bases spanning the gap. This CDR3 reads CASSIEGASTDTQYF. CDR3 sequence (DNA): TGTGCCAGTAGTATAGAGGGAGCCAGCACAGATACGCAGTATTTT. The whole variable domain, remainder taken from reference TRBV19 and TRBJ2-3, is DGGITQSPKYLFRKEGQNVTLSCEQNLNHDAMYWYRQDPGQGLRLIYYSQIVNDFQKGDIAEGYSVSREKKESFPLTVTSAQKNPTAFYLCASSIEGASTDTQYFGPGTRLTVL.

The chain links TRBV23-1 to TRBJ2-7; 9 nucleotides align to TRBD2. TRBV23-1 is known as an ORF, though its function is uncertain. The CDR3 runs 16 residues. Germline trimming cut 0 bases from V and 7 bases from J; bases unmatched to any gene: 10. CDR3 loop: CASSQSRLAAGREQYV. The CDR3 nucleotides read TGCGCCAGCAGTCAATCCAGACTAGCGGCGGGTCGGGAGCAGTACGTC.

This clonotype was seen more than once but under ten times. The V gene is TRBV5-1, the J gene TRBJ1-2; 8 nucleotides match TRBD1. The CDR3 is 14 amino acids. Germline CDR1 is SGHRS and CDR2 is YFSETQ. The V segment lost 4 bases and the J segment 4 bases; nucleotides outside the gene matches: 6. This chain's CDR3 is CASSLEDRAYGYTF. DNA for the CDR3: TGCGCCAGCAGCCTTGAGGACAGGGCCTATGGCTACACCTTC.

This clonotype was seen a few times. J is TRBJ2-2 and V is TRBV6-5; D is undetermined. This CDR3 comprises 15 residues. V was clipped by 6 bases and J by 4 bases, with 15 bases between them. Germline-derived CDR1 and CDR2 are MNHEY and SVGAGI. CDR3 region: CASSLREWTTGELFF. CDR3 coding DNA: TGTGCCAGCAGCCTACGAGAGTGGACCACCGGGGAGCTGTTTTTT.

The sample holds a few counts of this clonotype. The V gene is TRBV2, the J gene TRBJ2-3, with D possibly being TRBD2 (5 bases). Between the trimmed V and J ends, which lost 5 bases and 4 bases, there was a span of 13 bases. The CDR3 is 14 amino acids. Germline loops: CDR1 SNHLY, CDR2 FYNNEI. CDR3 sequence reads: CASSLTTTPDTQYF. CDR3 coding DNA: TGTGCCAGCAGTCTGACTACAACCCCAGATACGCAGTATTTT.

The CDR3 DNA follows: TGCGCCAGCAGTGCGTTCCCTAGCCGGGGGGGCTCCTACAATGAGCAGTTCTTC. This encodes CASSAFPSRGGSYNEQFF. The chain combines TRBV10-1 with TRBJ2-1, with 8 bases lining up with TRBD2. The ends lost 4 bases at V and 0 bases at J; junction bases unmatched: 11. This CDR3 spans 18 amino acids. Looked up from germline, CDR1 is WNHNN and CDR2 is SYGVQD (reference sequence).

J is TRBJ1-4 and V is TRBV27, with 9 bases lining up with TRBD1. The CDR3 covers 16 residues. Germline V gene sequence: CDR1 MNHEY, CDR2 SMNVEV (reference sequence). V lost 3 bases to trimming and J lost 6 bases; unmatched junction nucleotides: 8. DNA for the CDR3: TGTGCCAGCAGTTTCCTACGGACAGGGGTGGATGAAAAACTGTTTTTT. It is translated as CASSFLRTGVDEKLFF.

This clonotype occurred a few times. The genes are TRBV3-1 and TRBJ1-1, with TRBD1 identical over 9 bases. The CDR3 extends over 17 amino acids. Germline CDR1 and CDR2: LGHDT and YNNKEL (reference sequence). V was clipped by 6 bases and J by 3 bases; unmatched bases: 14. The CDR3 region is CASRPKTGGIGDTEAFF. CDR3 DNA sequence: TGTGCCAGCAGACCTAAAACAGGGGGCATAGGTGACACTGAAGCTTTCTTT.

The chain couples TRBV19 to TRBJ2-3; unclear D gene. The CDR3 covers 14 residues. Germline V lookup: CDR1 LNHDA, CDR2 SQIVND (reference sequence). Deletions cut 6 bases from V and 0 bases from J, with 10 bases between. In DNA form, the CDR3 reads TGTGCCAGTAGCTACCCCGGCAGCACAGATACGCAGTATTTT. Translating it yields CASSYPGSTDTQYF.

The rearrangement uses TRBV5-1 and TRBJ2-3; 7 nucleotides agree with TRBD2. Germline V gene lookup returns CDR1 SGHRS and CDR2 YFSETQ. J was trimmed by 4 bases and V by 1 base; bases with no gene match: 12. The CDR3 is 17 amino acids. DNA for the CDR3: TGCGCCAGCAGCTTGAGAGGCGCGGGGGTTCTTCCAGATACGCAGTATTTT. This sequence encodes CASSLRGAGVLPDTQYF. The full variable domain, with the rest looked up from reference TRBV5-1 and TRBJ2-3, is KAGVTQTPRYLIKTRGQQVTLSCSPISGHRSVSWYQQTPGQGLQFLFEYFSETQRNKGNFPGRFSGRQFSNSRSEMNVSTLELGDSALYLCASSLRGAGVLPDTQYFGPGTRLTVL.

The rearrangement uses TRBV12-2 and TRBJ1-1; TRBD1, the table's D call, lacks a check against the DNA. TRBV12-2 is a pseudogene segment. The CDR3 extends over 16 amino acids. CDR3 protein: CASREKTQGLDTEAFF. CDR3 in DNA: TGTGCAAGTCGCGAAAAGACGCAGGGTTTGGACACTGAAGCTTTCTTT.